This T cell receptor (beta chain) originates from a study of T cell responses to AZD1222 COVID-19 vaccine. The overall study: The study pooled second doses at about 4 or about 12 weeks. Overall study findings and caveats: Among those given AZD1222, only 5 to 7 were seropositive at baseline. Receipt of two AZD1222 doses was followed by a rise in Spike-specific TCR breadth and depth.

To note about this clone: The target antigen is unknown.

Sequenced by immunoSEQ multiplex PCR; TCRdb stores in-frame clones only, minus some. In the table there are some 140,000 clones, approximately 89% of which are singletons. This CDR3 spans 13 amino acids. Trimming cost V 3 bases and J 7 bases, with 13 bases left between them. The source material was peripheral blood, sampled on day 0 of AZD1222 vaccination. The chain links TRBV12-3 or TRBV12-4 to TRBJ2-7; D gene unclear. The sequence derives from an adult in good health. CDR3 bases: TGTGCCAGCAGTTTGAACGGACCACTGGAGCAGTACTTC. Its translation: CASSLNGPLEQYF.